Shown below are 27 T cell receptor beta chains from a single sample sequenced in a study of cytomegalovirus exposure and HLA in healthy donors. TCRdb keeps only in-frame clones here, not all; method: immunoSEQ multiplex PCR. The sample lists 200,000 or so clones, approximately 82% occurring once. Sequences were obtained from PBMCs. These receptors all come from a woman aged 30 to 39 in good health and CMV-seropositive.

V is TRBV6-5 and J is TRBJ2-5, with D perhaps TRBD2 (6 bases). This CDR3 is built from 15 residues. The V gene lost 0 bases and the J gene lost 3 bases, with 11 bases spanning the gap. The germline V gene has CDR1 MNHEY and CDR2 SVGAGI. CDR3 amino acids: CASSYSGVAEETQYF. The CDR3, as DNA: TGTGCCAGCAGTTACTCCGGGGTAGCGGAAGAGACCCAGTACTTC.

This rearrangement joins TRBV7-2 to TRBJ2-7; D possibly corresponds to TRBD2 (5 bases). Germline loops: CDR1 SGHTA, CDR2 FQGNSA. The CDR3 is 15 amino acids. Trimming cost V 1 base and J 2 bases, with 12 bases left between them. This chain's CDR3 is CASSLGGAITYEQYF. CDR3 nucleotide sequence: TGTGCCAGCAGCTTAGGGGGAGCTATTACCTACGAGCAGTACTTC.

The rearrangement links TRBV7-6 to TRBJ1-4; a possible D gene is TRBD1 (6 bases). The germline CDR1 and CDR2 sequences are SGHVS and FNYEAQ. This CDR3 is 15 amino acids long. Trimming left V 1 base short and J 7 bases short, with 13 bases between. DNA for the CDR3: TGTGCCAGCAGCTTAGTCAGGGGTGAGGGTGAAAAACTGTTTTTT. Translated, it gives CASSLVRGEGEKLFF.

The chain has TRBV2 and TRBJ2-1; D is ambiguous. Trimming removed 4 bases at V and 4 bases at J, with 8 bases between. There are 13 residues in the CDR3. Germline V gives CDR1 SNHLY, CDR2 FYNNEI. CDR3: CASSVVKYNEQFF. DNA for the CDR3: TGTGCCAGCAGTGTCGTTAAATACAATGAGCAGTTCTTC.

The chain carries TRBV4-1 and TRBJ1-1; no clear D. Germline values: CDR1 MGHRA, CDR2 YSYEKL. V shed 0 bases and J shed 5 bases, with 7 bases lying between them. This CDR3 is built from 13 residues. CDR3 nucleotide sequence: TGCGCCAGCAGCCAAGATCTTATGACTGAAGCTTTCTTT. Translation gives CASSQDLMTEAFF.

The J gene is TRBJ1-1, the V gene TRBV6-5; D remains ambiguous. Germline V gives CDR1 MNHEY, CDR2 SVGAGI. The CDR3 covers 14 residues. V was clipped by 10 bases and J by 0 bases, with 15 bases between them. In nucleotides, the CDR3 is TGTGCCACCTCCGGTATGAGTATGAACACTGAAGCTTTCTTT. Encoded protein: CATSGMSMNTEAFF.

V is TRBV7-2 and J is TRBJ2-7; 7 positions agree with TRBD1. The CDR3 totals 12 residues. Germline V gene lookup returns CDR1 SGHTA and CDR2 FQGNSA. With V trimmed by 5 bases and J by 4 bases, 2 bases remained unmatched. The CDR3 sequence: CASSQTGYEQYF. The DNA for the CDR3 is TGTGCCAGCAGCCAGACAGGGTACGAGCAGTACTTC. Filled out from reference TRBV7-2 and TRBJ2-7, the complete variable domain reads GAGVSQSPSNKVTEKGKDVELRCDPISGHTALYWYRQSLGQGLEFLIYFQGNSAPDKSGLPSDRFSAERTGGSVSTLTIQRTQQEDSAVYLCASSQTGYEQYFGPGTRLTVT.

The gene calls are TRBV2 and TRBJ1-1, with 7 bases fitting TRBD1. The CDR3 contains 15 residues. V was pared by 2 bases and J by 3 bases, with 6 bases of the junction left unmatched. Germline lookup yields CDR1 SNHLY and CDR2 FYNNEI. The CDR3 DNA follows: TGTGCCAGCAGTGAAAGAGGGGGCGCGTACACTGAAGCTTTCTTT. Amino acid sequence: CASSERGGAYTEAFF. The whole variable domain, remainder taken from reference TRBV2 and TRBJ1-1, is EPEVTQTPSHQVTQMGQEVILRCVPISNHLYFYWYRQILGQKVEFLVSFYNNEISEKSEIFDDQFSVERPDGSNFTLKIRSTKLEDSAMYFCASSERGGAYTEAFFGQGTRLTVV.

J is TRBJ1-1 and V is TRBV6-1, with D possibly TRBD1 on 6 matching bases. Germline V gene lookup returns CDR1 MNHNS and CDR2 SASEGT. CDR3 length equals 14 residues. Trimming took 6 bases from V and 0 from J, leaving 11 bases between them. CDR3 sequence reads: CASSLTGLNTEAFF. CDR3 nucleotides: TGTGCCAGCAGCTTGACAGGCCTGAACACTGAAGCTTTCTTT.

V usage is TRBV9 and J usage is TRBJ2-1; maybe TRBD1 (5 bases). CDR1 SGDLS and CDR2 YYNGEE come from the germline V gene. This CDR3 is 17 amino acids long. Between the trimmed V and J ends, which lost 0 bases and 0 bases, there was a span of 13 bases. This CDR3 reads CASSVASQGSSYNEQFF. The CDR3 DNA reads TGTGCCAGCAGCGTAGCTAGTCAGGGAAGCTCCTACAATGAGCAGTTCTTC.

V gene TRBV6-1 combines with J gene TRBJ1-1, with D possibly TRBD1 on 5 matching bases. Germline values: CDR1 MNHNS, CDR2 SASEGT. Between the trimmed V and J ends, which lost 6 bases and 0 bases, there was a span of 8 bases. The CDR3 is 13 residues long. DNA for the CDR3: TGTGCCAGCAGAAGGGGCATGAACACTGAAGCTTTCTTT. Protein product: CASRRGMNTEAFF.

The gene calls are TRBV6-5 and TRBJ2-7, with 14 bases that match TRBD2. This CDR3 has 15 amino acids. The germline gives CDR1 MNHEY, CDR2 SVGAGI. J was trimmed by 7 bases and V by 2 bases; bases with no gene match: 4. The CDR3 nucleotides read TGTGCCAGCAGTTACGTGACTAGCGGGAGGGGAGAGCAGTACTTC. Protein sequence: CASSYVTSGRGEQYF.

The sample holds a few counts of this clone. This chain links TRBV28 with TRBJ1-2; D not resolved. Germline CDR1 reads MDHEN; CDR2 reads SYDVKM. The CDR3 sequence is 12 residues long. V was shortened by 6 bases and J by 0 bases, with 5 bases between the two germline ends. CDR3: CASSLPNYGYTF. DNA of the CDR3: TGTGCCAGCAGCCTACCTAACTATGGCTACACCTTC.

This chain uses TRBV29-1 with TRBJ2-1; 11 nucleotides match TRBD2. The CDR3 spans 14 residues. J was trimmed by 3 bases and V by 6 bases; bases with no gene match: 4. CDR1 and CDR2 (germline): SQVTM, ANQGSEA. The DNA for the CDR3 is TGCAGCGTCCGGACTAGCGGGTACTACAATGAGCAGTTCTTC. It yields the protein CSVRTSGYYNEQFF.

J is TRBJ2-1 and V is TRBV5-1; no definite D call. Germline V gives CDR1 SGHRS, CDR2 YFSETQ. Trimming pared 1 base from V and 7 bases from J, leaving 12 bases between. The CDR3 runs to 14 residues. As DNA, the CDR3 is TGCGCCAGCAGCTTGCAGGCGTTTGGGAATGAGCAGTTCTTC. Translation gives CASSLQAFGNEQFF.

This clone occurred a few times. This chain uses TRBV6-4 with TRBJ2-2; tentatively, D is TRBD2 (5 bases). V was shortened by 3 bases and J by 4 bases, with 9 bases between the two germline ends. Germline CDR1 is MRHNA and CDR2 is SNTAGT. There are 14 residues in the CDR3. The CDR3 sequence: CASSEEAGTGELFF. The CDR3 DNA is TGTGCCAGCAGTGAAGAGGCGGGCACCGGGGAGCTGTTTTTT.

In its sample, this clone was seen a few times. The chain uses TRBV2 and TRBJ1-2; 8 nucleotides match TRBD1. CDR1 and CDR2 from the germline V gene are SNHLY and FYNNEI. The V and J ends lost 3 bases and 8 bases, in that order; junction bases with no gene match: 11. The CDR3 has 15 amino acids. CDR3 in amino acids: CASSDWAGGGEGYTF. CDR3 DNA: TGTGCCAGCAGTGACTGGGCAGGGGGCGGGGAAGGCTACACCTTC.

The J gene is TRBJ2-7, the V gene TRBV5-6, with D unclear. Per germline, CDR1 SGHDT and CDR2 YYEEEE. This CDR3 contains 13 residues. V lost 0 bases, J lost 3 bases, and 7 bases lay in between. CDR3 DNA: TGTGCCAGCAGCTTGGACCCGGGCTACGAGCAGTACTTC. This translates into CASSLDPGYEQYF.

The chain combines TRBV6-6 with TRBJ2-5; 7 bases agree with TRBD1. The CDR3 contains 15 residues. The V and J ends lost 0 bases and 2 bases, in that order; junction bases with no gene match: 3. CDR1 is MNHNY and CDR2 is SVGAGI in the germline V gene (reference sequence). The CDR3 is CASSYSGTAQETQYF. CDR3 DNA sequence: TGTGCCAGCAGTTACTCCGGGACAGCGCAAGAGACCCAGTACTTC.

The chain uses TRBV29-1 and TRBJ1-4; D uncertain. CDR1 is SQVTM, CDR2 ANQGSEA, per germline. V was cut by 6 bases and J by 0 bases, with 8 bases left in between. The CDR3 contains 13 residues. DNA of the CDR3: TGCAGCGTAGGAGATGCAACTAATGAAAAACTGTTTTTT. Translated: CSVGDATNEKLFF.

This rearrangement joins TRBV6-4 to TRBJ2-1; 8 bases are shared with TRBD1. Germline V gives CDR1 MRHNA, CDR2 SNTAGT. The V gene end was trimmed by 4 bases and the J gene end by 15 bases; junction bases not matched to a gene: 11. This CDR3 contains 13 residues. The CDR3 bases are TGTGCCAGCAGTGCAGAACAGGGGGGAAGTCTGTTCTTC. Translation gives CASSAEQGGSLFF.

The chain couples TRBV6-6 to TRBJ1-4; D is unclear. Trimming cost V 5 bases and J 0 bases, with 13 bases left between them. This CDR3 spans 16 amino acids. Germline V lookup: CDR1 MNHNY, CDR2 SVGAGI (reference sequence). CDR3 region: CASSILVGATNEKLFF. The CDR3 DNA reads TGTGCCAGCAGTATCCTTGTGGGAGCAACTAATGAAAAACTGTTTTTT.

This clone was seen more than once but under ten times. The V and J genes are TRBV5-1 and TRBJ1-2; 7 nucleotides align to TRBD1. The length of the CDR3 is 13 residues. Per the germline V gene, CDR1 is SGHRS and CDR2 is YFSETQ. With 2 bases clipped from V and 7 bases from J, the junction kept 5 bases outside the gene matches. The CDR3 DNA follows: TGCGCCAGCAGCTTTGAGGGGGCGGGTGGCTACACCTTC. This sequence encodes CASSFEGAGGYTF. Full variable domain (rest looked up from reference TRBV5-1 and TRBJ1-2): KAGVTQTPRYLIKTRGQQVTLSCSPISGHRSVSWYQQTPGQGLQFLFEYFSETQRNKGNFPGRFSGRQFSNSRSEMNVSTLELGDSALYLCASSFEGAGGYTFGSGTRLTVV.

CDR3 DNA sequence: TGCAGCGCTGCCGCGGGAGGCACCTACGAGCAGTACTTC. Its protein is CSAAAGGTYEQYF. The rearrangement joins TRBV29-1 to TRBJ2-7, with 8 bases that match TRBD2. CDR1 is SQVTM and CDR2 is ANQGSEA in the germline V gene. The CDR3 length is 13 residues. The J segment lost 2 bases and the V segment lost 7 bases, leaving 7 bases of the junction unmatched.

V and J are TRBV7-2 and TRBJ1-5; weak D call: TRBD1 (6 bases). Trimming pared 4 bases from V and 5 bases from J, leaving 9 bases between. Germline V gene data show CDR1 as SGHTA and CDR2 as FQGNSA. The CDR3 covers 13 residues. CDR3: CASSSTGYQPQHF. The CDR3, as DNA: TGTGCCAGCAGCTCGACAGGATATCAGCCCCAGCATTTT.

V and J are TRBV5-6 and TRBJ2-7; 8 bases fit TRBD2. This CDR3 has 15 amino acids. In germline, CDR1 is SGHDT, CDR2 YYEEEE. The ends lost 3 bases at V and 3 bases at J; junction bases unmatched: 8. CDR3: CASSSRGSGNYEQYF. CDR3 sequence (DNA): TGTGCCAGCAGCTCCAGAGGTAGCGGGAACTACGAGCAGTACTTC.

V is TRBV9 and J is TRBJ2-7; 8 bases align to TRBD2. CDR1 is SGDLS, CDR2 YYNGEE, per germline. The V segment lost 3 bases and the J segment 7 bases; nucleotides outside the gene matches: 9. The CDR3 runs to 14 residues. CDR3 sequence: CASSASGSLWEQYF. CDR3 in DNA: TGTGCCAGCAGCGCGAGCGGGAGCCTGTGGGAGCAGTACTTC.